What follows are 7 T cell receptor beta chains derived from one specimen sequenced in a study of T-cell memory formation after mild COVID-19 (dated by TCRdb to the early 2020s). The protocol used for the library was 5' RACE. Sequencing took place on an Illumina NovaSeq 6000. TCRdb redid the processing of the public reads, applying fastp at Q25 and MiXCR, and retained in-frame beta chains. One record per CDR3 amino acid sequence lists the most common genes and DNA. This sample is represented by under 300,000 distinct CDR3 sequences; about 17% of them were singletons. The ten largest clones represent about a fifth of the sample. The specimen sequenced was PBMCs or a T cell subset sorted from them (not recorded which). The receptors originated from a man aged 18 to 30 who had mild COVID-19 (a few samples of this study predate the infection). The sample titles of this study are shuffled in the database, so cell type and time point are left out; the donor was told from shared clones.

This clonotype was observed a few times. V usage is TRBV20-1 and J usage is TRBJ2-7, with 8 bases aligning to TRBD1. In germline, CDR1 is DFQATT, CDR2 SNEGSKA (reference sequence). The J segment lost 3 bases and the V segment lost 5 bases, leaving 15 bases of the junction unmatched. This CDR3 spans 16 amino acids. The CDR3 DNA is TGCAGTGCTCTATATGTCCCAGGGGGCGGCGGCTACGAGCAGTACTTC. As protein: CSALYVPGGGGYEQYF.

This clonotype was counted ten times or more. V is TRBV29-1 and J is TRBJ1-2, with TRBD1 matching over 11 bases. Germline CDR1 SQVTM, CDR2 ANQGSEA. The CDR3 sequence is 14 residues long. The junction had 8 bases not matched to a gene; V was cut back by 4 bases and J by 7 bases. The CDR3 nucleotides read TGCAGCGTTGTGGGGGGACAGGGGGGTCGTGGCTACACCTTC. Protein sequence: CSVVGGQGGRGYTF. Supplemented by reference TRBV29-1 and TRBJ1-2, the full variable domain reads SAVISQKPSRDICQRGTSLTIQCQVDSQVTMMFWYRQQPGQSLTLIATANQGSEATYESGFVIDKFPISRPNLTFSTLTVSNMSPEDSSIYLCSVVGGQGGRGYTFGSGTRLTVV.

This clonotype came up a few times. CDR3 sequence: CASSQDLQRRVSNQPQHF. In nucleotides, the CDR3 is TGCGCCAGCAGCCAAGATCTCCAACGGCGGGTGAGCAATCAGCCCCAGCATTTT. The rearrangement uses TRBV4-3 and TRBJ1-5; no clear D. Germline-derived CDR1 and CDR2 are LGHNA and YSLEER. This CDR3 contains 18 residues. V lost 0 bases and J lost 1, with 16 bases in between.

This clonotype was found a few times. The rearrangement joins TRBV7-2 to TRBJ2-3; 16 bases map to TRBD2. The CDR3 sequence is 17 residues long. Germline CDR1 SGHTA, CDR2 FQGNSA. V trimming: 3 bases; J trimming: 5 bases; junction bases outside the gene matches: 5. CDR3 DNA sequence: TGTGCCAGCAGCTTTGGGACTAGCGGGGGGGCGGGAGATACGCAGTATTTT. Its translation is CASSFGTSGGAGDTQYF. The full variable domain, in which reference TRBV7-2 and TRBJ2-3 provide the parts outside the CDR3, is GAGVSQSPSNKVTEKGKDVELRCDPISGHTALYWYRQSLGQGLEFLIYFQGNSAPDKSGLPSDRFSAERTGGSVSTLTIQRTQQEDSAVYLCASSFGTSGGAGDTQYFGPGTRLTVL.

CDR3 residues: CATPSGGGRGEQFF. In DNA form, the CDR3 reads TGTGCCACCCCCAGCGGGGGGGGCCGGGGTGAGCAGTTCTTC. V usage is TRBV6-4 and J usage is TRBJ2-1, with 10 nucleotides matching TRBD2. Germline-derived CDR1 and CDR2 are MRHNA and SNTAGT. This CDR3 contains 14 residues. V gave up 10 bases and J gave up 9 bases; unmatched junction bases: 12.

This rearrangement joins TRBV5-5 to TRBJ2-4; D perhaps matches TRBD2 (6 bases). The CDR3 consists of 17 residues. Looked up from germline, CDR1 is SGHKS and CDR2 is YYEKEE (reference sequence). V lost 0 bases, J lost 6 bases, and 19 bases lay in between. The CDR3 sequence is CASSLAYEEGRGNIQYF. For the CDR3, the DNA is TGTGCCAGCAGCTTGGCATATGAGGAGGGCCGTGGAAACATTCAGTACTTC.

This clonotype was seen more than once but under ten times. The V gene is TRBV6-2 or TRBV6-3, the J gene TRBJ2-1; D gene unclear. The germline gives CDR1 MNHEY, CDR2 SVGEGT. Trimming cost V 7 bases and J 4 bases, with 8 bases left between them. The length of the CDR3 is 12 residues. CDR3 loop: CASKEVYNEQFF. CDR3 bases: TGTGCCAGCAAGGAAGTTTACAATGAGCAGTTCTTC.